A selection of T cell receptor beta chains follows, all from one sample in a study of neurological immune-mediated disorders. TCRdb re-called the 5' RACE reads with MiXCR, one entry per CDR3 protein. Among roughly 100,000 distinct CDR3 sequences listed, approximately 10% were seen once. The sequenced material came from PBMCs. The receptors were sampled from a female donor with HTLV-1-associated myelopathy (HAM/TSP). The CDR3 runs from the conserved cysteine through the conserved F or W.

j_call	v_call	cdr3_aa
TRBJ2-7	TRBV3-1	CASSLGLAGRSYEQYF
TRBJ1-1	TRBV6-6	CASSREPTRANTEAFF
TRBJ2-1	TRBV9	CASSVGPGGGEQFF
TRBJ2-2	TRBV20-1	CSAREPQGAGELFF
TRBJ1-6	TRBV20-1	CGGKRQPTFSPLHF
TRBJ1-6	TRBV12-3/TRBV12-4	CASSLVGSTGGSPLHF
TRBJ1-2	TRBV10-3	CAITDQTGLDRDGYTF
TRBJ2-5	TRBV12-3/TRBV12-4	CASRRLAGETQYF
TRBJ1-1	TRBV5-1	CASSFLTGNTEAFF
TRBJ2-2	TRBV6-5	CASRGGQRINTGELFF
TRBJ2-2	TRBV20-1	CSARDTTRNTGELFF
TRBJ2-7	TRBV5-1	CASSLDTGTLEQYF
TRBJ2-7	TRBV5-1	CASSFGGSSYEQYF
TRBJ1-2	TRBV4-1	CASSPGPNYGYTF
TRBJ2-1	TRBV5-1	CASSLEWRGGPSFF
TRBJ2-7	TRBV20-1	CSARRGATEQYF
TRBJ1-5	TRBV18	CASSPTAGGQPQHF
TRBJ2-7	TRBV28	CASSRPQGGEQYF
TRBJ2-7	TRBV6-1	CASMRLAGNNYEQYF
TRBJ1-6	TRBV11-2	CASTGGHPASSPLHF
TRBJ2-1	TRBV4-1	CASSQTRTGWTGVNEQFF